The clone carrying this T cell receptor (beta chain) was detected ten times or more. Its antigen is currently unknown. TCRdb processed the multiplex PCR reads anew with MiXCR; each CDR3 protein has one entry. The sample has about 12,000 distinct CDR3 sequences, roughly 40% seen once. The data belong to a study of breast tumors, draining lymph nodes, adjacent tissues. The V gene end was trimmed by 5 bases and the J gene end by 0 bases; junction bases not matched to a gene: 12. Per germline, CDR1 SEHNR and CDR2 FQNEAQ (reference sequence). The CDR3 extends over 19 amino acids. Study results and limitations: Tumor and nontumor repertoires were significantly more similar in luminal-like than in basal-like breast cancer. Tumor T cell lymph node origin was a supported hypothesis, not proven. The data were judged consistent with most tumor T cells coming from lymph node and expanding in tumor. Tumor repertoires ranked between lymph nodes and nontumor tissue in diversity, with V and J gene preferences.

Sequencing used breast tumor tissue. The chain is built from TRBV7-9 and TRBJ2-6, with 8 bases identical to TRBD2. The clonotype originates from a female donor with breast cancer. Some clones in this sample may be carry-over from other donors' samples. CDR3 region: CASSPQGGGRVSGANVLTF. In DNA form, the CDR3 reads TGTGCCAGCAGCCCACAGGGCGGGGGGAGGGTCTCTGGGGCCAACGTCCTGACTTTC.